A single T cell receptor (beta chain) is shown here with its context. In germline, CDR1 is MGHRA, CDR2 YSYEKL. V gave up 4 bases and J gave up 8 bases, with 20 bases separating them. The CDR3 is 15 amino acids. The study drew participants aged roughly 18 to 95 years from some 24 US areas. These data originate in a study of blood T cell repertoires in COVID-19. About the research overall: The cDNA or gDNA used as material had been derived from T cells, B-cell-depleted T cells, or PBMCs.

In the original workflow: For nucleated cells, counts were estimated from reference gene primer amplification. Here immunoSEQ multiplex PCR was the method, and the copy in TCRdb shows in-frame clones only, minus some. Clonal size and the V and J genes are those of that table, whereas D and trimming came from the DNA. The sample holds about 220,000 clones, 88% seen once. The receptor's source is a woman aged 25 to 39 who had recovered from COVID-19. The sample comprised PBMCs or T cells enriched from blood (not recorded which). V and J are TRBV4-1 and TRBJ1-2; perhaps TRBD1 as D (5 bases). The CDR3 region is CASSRNTGLLLGYTF. CDR3 in DNA: TGCGCCAGCAGCCGGAACACAGGATTACTCTTGGGCTACACCTTC.